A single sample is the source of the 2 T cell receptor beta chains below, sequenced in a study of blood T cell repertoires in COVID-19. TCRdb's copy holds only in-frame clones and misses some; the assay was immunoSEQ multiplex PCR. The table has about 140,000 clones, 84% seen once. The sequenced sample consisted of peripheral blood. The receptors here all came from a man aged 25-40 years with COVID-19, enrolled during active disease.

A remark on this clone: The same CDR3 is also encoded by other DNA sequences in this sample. In nucleotides, the CDR3 is TGCGCCAGCAGTTCCGGGACAGGGAGCCCCTACGAGCAGTACTTC. Its translation: CASSSGTGSPYEQYF. V is TRBV5-1 and J is TRBJ2-7, with 9 bases lining up with TRBD1. V lost 5 bases and J lost 2; bases outside the gene matches: 8. Germline lookup yields CDR1 SGHRS and CDR2 YFSETQ. The CDR3 has 15 amino acids.

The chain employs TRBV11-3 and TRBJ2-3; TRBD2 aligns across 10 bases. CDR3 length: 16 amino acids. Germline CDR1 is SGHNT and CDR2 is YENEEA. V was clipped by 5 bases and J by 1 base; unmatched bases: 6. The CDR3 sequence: CASSPSGRGGTDTQYF. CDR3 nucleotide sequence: TGTGCCAGCAGCCCGAGCGGGAGGGGGGGCACAGATACGCAGTATTTT.